Presented here are 3 T cell receptor beta chains from one specimen sequenced in a study of blood T cell repertoires in COVID-19. Libraries were prepared by immunoSEQ multiplex PCR; TCRdb keeps only in-frame clonotypes and omits some of them. The sample holds roughly 140,000 clones, around 80% seen once. The sequenced sample consisted of PBMCs or T cells enriched from blood (not recorded which). All receptors come from a woman between 18 and 29 years old who had been exposed to COVID-19.

The rearrangement uses TRBV30 and TRBJ2-1; 7 bases are shared with TRBD2. J lost 5 bases, V lost 4 bases, and 11 bases had no gene match. Germline lookup yields CDR1 GTSNPN and CDR2 SVGIG (reference sequence). This CDR3 region has 15 residues. The CDR3 DNA reads TGTGCCTGGACCCCCGGACTAGGAGGGGACAATGAGCAGTTCTTC. Its protein is CAWTPGLGGDNEQFF.

The genes are TRBV11-2 and TRBJ2-7; D remains ambiguous. The CDR3 has 11 amino acids. CDR1 and CDR2 (germline): SGHAT, FQNNGV. With 2 bases removed from V and 4 bases from J, the gap between germline ends came to 3 bases. The CDR3 bases are TGTGCCAGCAGCTTACCATACGAGCAGTACTTC. Translation gives CASSLPYEQYF.

This clone appeared once. The chain carries TRBV4-2 and TRBJ2-7; a weak D match, TRBD2 (6 bases). The germline V gene has CDR1 LGHNA and CDR2 YNFKEQ. Trimming left V 0 bases short and J 1 base short, with 10 bases between. There are 15 residues in the CDR3. CDR3 in amino acids: CASSQDVGRSYEQYF. The CDR3 nucleotides read TGTGCCAGCAGCCAAGACGTCGGGAGATCCTACGAGCAGTACTTC.